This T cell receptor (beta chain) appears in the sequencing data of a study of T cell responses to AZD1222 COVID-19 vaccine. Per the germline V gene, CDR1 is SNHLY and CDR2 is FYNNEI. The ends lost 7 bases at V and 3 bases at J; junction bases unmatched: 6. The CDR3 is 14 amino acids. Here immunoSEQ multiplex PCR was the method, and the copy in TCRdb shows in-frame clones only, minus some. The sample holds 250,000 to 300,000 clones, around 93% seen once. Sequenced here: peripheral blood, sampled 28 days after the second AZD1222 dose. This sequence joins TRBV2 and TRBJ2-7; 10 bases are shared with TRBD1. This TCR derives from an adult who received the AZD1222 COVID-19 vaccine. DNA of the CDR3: TGTGCCAGCACCTCGGGACAGGGGATCTACGAGCAGTACTTC. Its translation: CASTSGQGIYEQYF.